The T cell receptor beta chain described here comes from a study of blood T cell repertoires in COVID-19. The CDR3 consists of 18 residues. With 5 bases removed from V and 0 bases from J, the gap between germline ends came to 24 bases. The germline V gene has CDR1 SGHRS and CDR2 YFSETQ. Method: immunoSEQ multiplex PCR; TCRdb's copy keeps in-frame clones and lacks some. The table has 120,000 to 150,000 clones, approximately 83% seen once. Sequencing input: peripheral blood. The clonotype originates from a woman in her fifties or sixties with COVID-19, enrolled during active disease. V gene TRBV5-1 combines with J gene TRBJ2-7, with D possibly TRBD1 on 6 matching bases. CDR3 in amino acids: CASSSRDIGSLSSYEQYF. In DNA form, the CDR3 reads TGCGCCAGCAGTTCCCGGGACATCGGCTCGTTGTCCTCCTACGAGCAGTACTTC. Drawing the rest from reference TRBV5-1 and TRBJ2-7, the complete variable domain is KAGVTQTPRYLIKTRGQQVTLSCSPISGHRSVSWYQQTPGQGLQFLFEYFSETQRNKGNFPGRFSGRQFSNSRSEMNVSTLELGDSALYLCASSSRDIGSLSSYEQYFGPGTRLTVT.